What follows are 27 T cell receptor beta chains derived from one specimen sequenced in a study of blood T cells in healthy people across ages. It was with a sample-barcoded 5' primer and a J-beta primer mix that a second PCR of roughly 7 to 12 cycles was run. MiXCR, run by TCRdb on the 5' RACE reads, gives a single entry per CDR3 protein. The sample includes 750,000 to 950,000 distinct CDR3 sequences, 25% to 35% of them seen just once. The same data also contributed to another study, on T cells of mothers and their children.

Sequenced material: blood. These receptors were taken from a woman between 40 and 50 years old in good health.

Ten or more counts support this clonotype. The genes are TRBV29-1 and TRBJ1-2; 7 bases align to TRBD1. Losses at the gene ends were 3 bases for V and 5 bases for J; bases not matched to a gene: 3. The CDR3 has 12 residues. CDR1 SQVTM and CDR2 ANQGSEA come from the germline V gene. Written as DNA, the CDR3 is TGCAGCGTTGATCTGGGACAGTATGGCTACACCTTC. Translating it yields CSVDLGQYGYTF.

This clonotype was counted a few times. This chain links TRBV6-5 with TRBJ1-1; 10 bases match TRBD1. J gave up 4 bases and V 7 bases, and 9 bases lay outside the gene matches. This CDR3 spans 15 amino acids. The germline V gene encodes CDR1 MNHEY and CDR2 SVGAGI. CDR3 DNA: TGTGCCAGCACCTCAGGGACAGGGGAGGGCACTGAAGCTTTCTTT. It yields the protein CASTSGTGEGTEAFF.

About this clonotype: The missing conserved phenylalanine or tryptophan at the end of this CDR3 makes a read error likely. V and J are TRBV20-1 and TRBJ2-5; D is ambiguous. The V end was cut by 5 bases, the J end by 5 bases, with 21 bases between. This CDR3 spans 15 amino acids. The germline CDR1 and CDR2 sequences are DFQATT and SNEGSKA (reference sequence). Here the CDR3 reads CSAYNSLGLGETQYL. Written as DNA, the CDR3 is TGCAGTGCTTACAACAGTTTGGGCCTGGGGGAGACCCAGTACTTA.

This clonotype showed up many times. The chain recombines TRBV12-3 or TRBV12-4 with TRBJ1-2; no clear D. V lost 3 bases and J 2 bases, leaving 10 bases between the germline ends. The CDR3 has 14 amino acids. The CDR3 protein is CASSFNAGNYGYTF. The CDR3 DNA follows: TGTGCCAGCAGTTTTAATGCAGGAAACTATGGCTACACCTTC.

This clonotype was picked up a small number of times. This chain joins TRBV20-1 and TRBJ2-1, with a weak D call TRBD2 (5 bases). The CDR3 covers 13 residues. The germline gives CDR1 DFQATT, CDR2 SNEGSKA (reference sequence). V lost 3 bases to trimming and J lost 9 bases, with 15 bases between them. CDR3 sequence: CSASPDQRGEQFF. The CDR3 coding sequence is TGCAGTGCTAGCCCGGACCAACGGGGTGAGCAGTTCTTC.

The V and J genes are TRBV7-6 and TRBJ2-1; D not resolved. The CDR3 loop spans 17 amino acids. Trimming removed 1 base at V and 7 bases at J, with 20 bases between. CDR1 is SGHVS, CDR2 FNYEAQ, per germline. Here the CDR3 reads CASSLVALAKLFNEQFF. In nucleotides, the CDR3 is TGTGCCAGCAGCTTAGTCGCCCTGGCAAAGTTGTTTAATGAGCAGTTCTTC.

This clonotype was detected a few times. The V gene is TRBV7-3, the J gene TRBJ2-1; D call uncertain. Trimming shortened V by 5 bases and J by 5 bases, and 16 bases separated the two germline ends. The CDR3 runs 15 residues. Germline V gives CDR1 SGHTA, CDR2 FQGTGA. DNA for the CDR3: TGTGCCAGCAGCCCCGTGACATTATTAAACAATGAGCAGTTCTTC. Amino acids: CASSPVTLLNNEQFF.

V is TRBV20-1 and J is TRBJ1-2; TRBD1 matches at 7 bases. The V and J ends lost 6 bases and 4 bases, in that order; junction bases with no gene match: 8. Germline CDR1 DFQATT, CDR2 SNEGSKA (reference sequence). This CDR3 has 13 residues. The CDR3 spells CSAEKQGSYGYTF. The CDR3 DNA follows: TGCAGTGCCGAAAAACAGGGGTCCTATGGCTACACCTTC.

This clonotype has a count of ten or more. The chain couples TRBV29-1 to TRBJ2-7; D gene ambiguous. CDR1 and CDR2 (germline): SQVTM, ANQGSEA. The germline V and J ends were trimmed by 7 bases and 2 bases, with 12 bases remaining between them. This CDR3 spans 12 amino acids. CDR3 in DNA: TGCAGCGACCTCACTAACCCCTACGAGCAGTACTTC. Translating gives CSDLTNPYEQYF.

The gene calls are TRBV7-2 and TRBJ2-1; a weak D match, TRBD1 (7 bases). This CDR3 has 14 residues. Germline V CDR1 and CDR2: SGHTA, FQGNSA. The V end was cut by 0 bases, the J end by 6 bases, with 9 bases between. The CDR3 DNA reads as TGTGCCAGCAGCTTAGCCAGGGGGGTCAATGAGCAGTTCTTC. This sequence encodes CASSLARGVNEQFF.

In this sample, this clonotype turned up many times. The chain couples TRBV10-3 to TRBJ2-1; 12 bases map to TRBD2. The V and J ends lost 2 bases and 5 bases, in that order; junction bases with no gene match: 7. Germline CDR1 and CDR2: ENHRY and SYGVKD. This CDR3 region has 17 residues. The CDR3: CAISEPLAGGPDNEQFF. The CDR3 nucleotides read TGTGCCATCAGTGAGCCTCTAGCGGGGGGGCCCGACAATGAGCAGTTCTTC.

This clonotype showed up just a few times. CDR3 sequence (DNA): TGTGCCAGCAGCTTAGAGGGGGGGCCCGGGGACGAGCAGTACTTC. As protein: CASSLEGGPGDEQYF. V and J are TRBV9 and TRBJ2-7, with a weak D call TRBD2 (7 bases). Germline CDR1 SGDLS, CDR2 YYNGEE. V lost 4 bases and J lost 5, with 19 bases in between. The CDR3 is 15 amino acids.

The rearrangement joins TRBV4-2 to TRBJ1-1; D unresolved. Trimming took off 0 bases at V and 1 base at J, with 9 bases between the two ends. Germline CDR1 LGHNA, CDR2 YNFKEQ. The CDR3 is made up of 15 amino acids. The CDR3 DNA follows: TGTGCCAGCAGCCAAGATGGTTTGGGGAACACTGAAGCTTTCTTT. Its translation: CASSQDGLGNTEAFF.

This clonotype was seen many times. The chain uses TRBV7-2 and TRBJ2-7; no definite D call. Germline V gene lookup returns CDR1 SGHTA and CDR2 FQGNSA. V was cut by 4 bases and J by 3 bases, with 10 bases left in between. The CDR3 consists of 13 residues. CDR3 in DNA: TGTGCCAGCAGCTCCCCGGATTTCTACGAGCAGTACTTC. It is translated as CASSSPDFYEQYF.

This clonotype was detected many times. This chain joins TRBV20-1 and TRBJ2-7; D is unclear. Germline-derived CDR1 and CDR2 are DFQATT and SNEGSKA (reference sequence). The CDR3 is 12 residues long. Deletions cut 7 bases from V and 2 bases from J, with 12 bases between. DNA for the CDR3: TGCAGTGTTAACCCGGCAGCCTACGAGCAGTACTTC. This sequence encodes CSVNPAAYEQYF.

This chain uses TRBV6-5 with TRBJ1-1, with D uncertain. V gave up 5 bases and J gave up 0 bases, with 10 bases separating them. The germline V gene encodes CDR1 MNHEY and CDR2 SVGAGI. CDR3 length: 14 residues. The CDR3 DNA is TGTGCCAGCAGTCACGGACGGATGAACACTGAAGCTTTCTTT. It specifies CASSHGRMNTEAFF.

This clonotype turned up a few times. This sequence joins TRBV6-6 and TRBJ2-7, with 10 nucleotides matching TRBD1. Per germline, CDR1 MNHNY and CDR2 SVGAGI (reference sequence). The CDR3 has 15 amino acids. Unmatched junction bases numbered 12, after V lost 8 bases and J lost 5 bases. The CDR3 sequence: CASRQTRDRGNEQYF. CDR3 coding DNA: TGTGCCAGCCGCCAGACCCGGGACAGGGGTAACGAGCAGTACTTC.

This clonotype was observed a handful of times. The rearrangement uses TRBV9 and TRBJ2-1; D is ambiguous. The CDR3 has 13 amino acids. V gave up 1 base and J gave up 8 bases, with 10 bases separating them. Germline-derived CDR1 and CDR2 are SGDLS and YYNGEE. CDR3 nucleotides: TGTGCCAGCAGCGTAAGGTTGCGGCATGAGCAGTTCTTC. Residues: CASSVRLRHEQFF.

The CDR3, as DNA: TGCAGTGCTAGAGACACGAGGAATAGCAATCAGCCCCAGCATTTT. It is translated as CSARDTRNSNQPQHF. The J gene is TRBJ1-5, the V gene TRBV20-1; D call uncertain. Trimming removed 0 bases at V and 0 bases at J, with 9 bases between. Germline loops: CDR1 DFQATT, CDR2 SNEGSKA (reference sequence). This CDR3 has 15 residues.

The sample holds one count of this clonotype. Possible read error: a much larger clone is one base away. The chain links TRBV20-1 to TRBJ1-5, with 7 bases matching TRBD1. The CDR3 consists of 16 residues. Germline V CDR1 and CDR2: DFQATT, SNEGSKA (reference sequence). The CDR3 nucleotides are TGCAGTGCTAGATACCAGGGGGGGAATAGCAATCAGCCCCGGCATTTT. It codes for CSARYQGGNSNQPRHF.

This clonotype was seen many times. This chain joins TRBV4-2 and TRBJ2-4, with TRBD1 matching 7 bases. Losses at the gene ends were 1 base for V and 0 bases for J; bases not matched to a gene: 6. The CDR3 has 17 amino acids. Looked up from germline, CDR1 is LGHNA and CDR2 is YNFKEQ. The CDR3 DNA is TGTGCCAGCAGCCAAGGGGGACAGCAACTAGCCAAAAACATTCAGTACTTC. As protein: CASSQGGQQLAKNIQYF.

The chain has TRBV18 and TRBJ1-4; the D gene is possibly TRBD1 (6 bases). The V and J ends lost 8 bases and 7 bases respectively, with 17 bases between them. The germline CDR1 and CDR2 sequences are KGHSH and LQKENI. The CDR3 spans 14 residues. The CDR3 nucleotides are TGTGCCAGCACCGTCCGGGACACGGTTGAAAAACTGTTTTTT. Amino acids: CASTVRDTVEKLFF. The whole variable domain, remainder taken from reference TRBV18 and TRBJ1-4, is NAGVMQNPRHLVRRRGQEARLRCSPMKGHSHVYWYRQLPEEGLKFMVYLQKENIIDESGMPKERFSAEFPKEGPSILRIQQVVRGDSAAYFCASTVRDTVEKLFFGSGTQLSVL.

The J gene is TRBJ2-2, the V gene TRBV11-2; tentatively, D is TRBD1 (5 bases). CDR3 size: 14 residues. Trimming left V 0 bases short and J 6 bases short, with 8 bases between. Per germline, CDR1 SGHAT and CDR2 FQNNGV. CDR3 sequence (DNA): TGTGCCAGCAGCTTAGACAGGGAATCCGGGGAGCTGTTTTTT. This codes for CASSLDRESGELFF.

J is TRBJ2-4 and V is TRBV9; D may correspond to TRBD1 or TRBD2 (5 bases each). In germline, CDR1 is SGDLS, CDR2 YYNGEE. V gave up 0 bases and J gave up 3 bases, with 19 bases separating them. This CDR3 is built from 18 residues. Written as DNA, the CDR3 is TGTGCCAGCAGCGTAGGTGGAGCATGGGACGCTGACAAAAACATTCAGTACTTC. As protein: CASSVGGAWDADKNIQYF.

The J gene is TRBJ2-3, the V gene TRBV7-2; 10 positions match TRBD2. The length of the CDR3 is 17 residues. J lost 4 bases, V lost 5 bases, and 12 bases had no gene match. Germline lookup yields CDR1 SGHTA and CDR2 FQGNSA. The CDR3 region is CASSRRVAGGVADTQYF. CDR3 DNA: TGTGCCAGCAGCCGAAGGGTAGCGGGGGGCGTGGCAGATACGCAGTATTTT.

This clonotype was seen at least ten times. The rearrangement links TRBV29-1 to TRBJ2-6; D remains ambiguous. The CDR3 extends over 14 amino acids. Germline lookup yields CDR1 SQVTM and CDR2 ANQGSEA. The V gene lost 1 base and the J gene lost 0 bases, with 4 bases spanning the gap. CDR3 in DNA: TGCAGCGTTGAAGGGGGCTCTGGGGCCAACGTCCTGACTTTC. Residues: CSVEGGSGANVLTF. The whole variable domain, remainder taken from reference TRBV29-1 and TRBJ2-6, is SAVISQKPSRDICQRGTSLTIQCQVDSQVTMMFWYRQQPGQSLTLIATANQGSEATYESGFVIDKFPISRPNLTFSTLTVSNMSPEDSSIYLCSVEGGSGANVLTFGAGSRLTVL.

This clonotype was recorded at least ten times. The chain combines TRBV7-9 with TRBJ2-1; D might be TRBD2 (5 bases). The germline V and J ends were trimmed by 3 bases and 5 bases, with 14 bases remaining between them. Per germline, CDR1 SEHNR and CDR2 FQNEAQ (reference sequence). This CDR3 comprises 15 residues. CDR3 sequence (DNA): TGTGCCAGCAGCTTCCGAAGCGGAAGAAACAATGAGCAGTTCTTC. Its translation: CASSFRSGRNNEQFF.